This passage covers 23 T cell receptor beta chains from one sample sequenced in a study of metastatic and nonmetastatic thyroid tumors. Thyroid surgery had not been preceded by any treatment in any patient. Through MiXCR, TCRdb re-clonotyped the PCR reads. Of some 35,000 clones listed, around 32% are singletons. Sequenced input: blood. The receptors stem from a female donor with papillary thyroid cancer or a benign thyroid nodule (not recorded which). Some clones in this sample may be carry-over from other donors' samples.

This chain links TRBV6-1 with TRBJ1-4; possible D gene TRBD1, 5 bases. Trimming stripped 7 bases from V and 0 bases from J, with 18 bases between. This CDR3 is 17 amino acids long. CDR1 is MNHNS and CDR2 is SASEGT in the germline V gene. CDR3 in amino acids: CASNVDRDVATNEKLFF. CDR3 nucleotide sequence: TGTGCCAGCAACGTTGATAGGGACGTTGCAACTAATGAAAAACTGTTTTTT.

This chain links TRBV4-2 with TRBJ2-3, with 9 positions matching TRBD2. The ends lost 0 bases at V and 0 bases at J; junction bases unmatched: 4. Germline CDR1 and CDR2: LGHNA and YNFKEQ. The length of the CDR3 is 17 residues. CDR3 in DNA: TGTGCCAGCAGCCAAGATTTAGCGGGAGAGAGCACAGATACGCAGTATTTT. As protein: CASSQDLAGESTDTQYF.

This clone was counted between two and nine times. The chain combines TRBV6-1 with TRBJ1-5, with D perhaps matching TRBD1 (6 bases). The germline gives CDR1 MNHNS, CDR2 SASEGT. CDR3 length equals 13 residues. V lost 10 bases, J lost 5 bases, and 15 bases lay in between. The CDR3: CATLTQGDQPQHF. CDR3 nucleotides: TGTGCCACTCTGACACAGGGAGATCAGCCCCAGCATTTT.

This clone was found a few times. J is TRBJ2-7 and V is TRBV27, with D perhaps assigned TRBD1 or TRBD2 (5 bases each). Germline V gives CDR1 MNHEY, CDR2 SMNVEV (reference sequence). Trimming took 5 bases from V and 2 from J, leaving 13 bases between them. The CDR3 spans 14 residues. CDR3 bases: TGTGCCAGCAGTACGAAACCGGGGCCCTACGAGCAGTACTTC. Its translation is CASSTKPGPYEQYF.

In this sample, this clone turned up many times. A much larger clone is a single base away; this may be a read error. Other nucleotide sequences in the sample specify the same CDR3. The chain combines TRBV6-1 with TRBJ2-2, with D possibly TRBD2 on 5 matching bases. The germline V gene has CDR1 MNHNS and CDR2 SASEGT. The CDR3 spans 12 residues. CDR3 sequence (DNA): TGTGCCAGCAGACGAGTCCCCGGGGAGCCGTTTTTT. Translating gives CASRRVPGEPFF.

This clone was counted only a few times. One end of the junction fails to match germline, which may point to a read error. This chain connects TRBV6-1 to TRBJ2-2, with a possible D match to TRBD2 (6 bases). The CDR3 runs to 14 residues. CDR1 and CDR2 from the germline V gene are MNHNS and SASEGT. The CDR3, as DNA: TGTGCCAGCAGTGCTAGCGCAGACACCTGGGAGCTGTTTTTT. Protein product: CASSASADTWELFF.

This clone was seen many times. A read error may account for a junction end that differs from germline. The chain links TRBV5-4 to TRBJ2-3; D remains ambiguous. The CDR3 is made up of 13 amino acids. Germline assignment: CDR1 SGHNT and CDR2 YYREEE (reference sequence). The CDR3 spells CASSWPTTDTQYF. The CDR3 DNA is TGCGCCAGCAGCTGGCCTACCACAGATACGCAGTATTTT. The variable domain in full, completed from reference TRBV5-4 and TRBJ2-3, reads ETGVTQSPTHLIKTRGQQVTLRCSSQSGHNTVSWYQQALGQGPQFIFQYYREEENGRGNFPPRFSGLQFPNYSSELNVNALELDDSALYLCASSWPTTDTQYFGPGTRLTVL.

The chain employs TRBV20-1 and TRBJ2-1; 8 bases agree with TRBD1. The CDR3 runs 15 residues. The trim removed 8 bases at V and 3 bases at J, leaving 12 bases unmatched. Germline V gene sequence: CDR1 DFQATT, CDR2 SNEGSKA (reference sequence). The CDR3 loop reads CSPIPGTGGYNEQFF. CDR3 nucleotide sequence: TGCAGTCCCATACCCGGGACAGGTGGCTACAATGAGCAGTTCTTC.

This clone is judged medium-sized. V usage is TRBV20-1 and J usage is TRBJ2-7, with TRBD2 identical over 9 bases. CDR3 length: 13 residues. Trimming removed 4 bases from V and 2 bases from J; junction bases left unmatched: 3. Germline V gene lookup returns CDR1 DFQATT and CDR2 SNEGSKA (reference sequence). CDR3 in amino acids: CSATSGAPYEQYF. CDR3 in DNA: TGCAGTGCTACTAGCGGGGCCCCCTACGAGCAGTACTTC.

This clone was counted a few times. The gene calls are TRBV19 and TRBJ2-7; no clear D. The CDR3 loop spans 11 amino acids. Trimming took off 3 bases at V and 13 bases at J, with 13 bases between the two ends. CDR1 LNHDA and CDR2 SQIVND come from the germline V gene (reference sequence). CDR3: CASSIRSENYF. The CDR3 region has the DNA TGTGCCAGTAGTATCCGATCCGAGAATTACTTC. Full variable domain (missing parts from reference TRBV19 and TRBJ2-7): DGGITQSPKYLFRKEGQNVTLSCEQNLNHDAMYWYRQDPGQGLRLIYYSQIVNDFQKGDIAEGYSVSREKKESFPLTVTSAQKNPTAFYLCASSIRSENYFGPGTRLTVT.

This clone was found many times. This rearrangement joins TRBV20-1 to TRBJ2-5, with 10 positions matching TRBD1. The length of the CDR3 is 14 residues. V gave up 3 bases and J gave up 5 bases; unmatched junction bases: 6. Per the germline V gene, CDR1 is DFQATT and CDR2 is SNEGSKA (reference sequence). CDR3 DNA sequence: TGCAGTGCTAGGACAGGGGGCTCGTTGGAGACCCAGTACTTC. Protein sequence: CSARTGGSLETQYF.

Of note for this clone: It is likely a read error, because the conserved phenylalanine at the end of the CDR3 is missing. The limits of the CDR3 on the DNA are not certain, so only TCRdb's listed CDR3 is given. J is TRBJ1-5 and V is TRBV6-1; the D segment call TRBD1 is taken from the table without a DNA check. Per germline, CDR1 MNHNS and CDR2 SASEGT. Both ends counted, the CDR3 spans 14 residues. The chain's CDR3 is CPSSEGAGFQPHHL.

There are many counts of this clone. Sequence at one end of the junction differs from germline and may be a read error. The sample has other DNA sequences that encode this CDR3 too. This chain connects TRBV5-4 to TRBJ1-1; weak D call: TRBD1 (5 bases). Germline values: CDR1 SGHNT, CDR2 YYREEE (reference sequence). This CDR3 has 15 residues. The CDR3 sequence: CASSLMEGAGTEAFF. CDR3 bases: TGCGCCAGCAGCTTGATGGAAGGGGCGGGCACTGAAGCTTTCTTT.

As regards this clone: This may be a read error: a much more frequent sequence differs by one nucleotide. The gene calls are TRBV20-1 and TRBJ2-5; TRBD2 matches at 9 bases. The CDR3 is 16 residues long. CDR1 is DFQATT and CDR2 is SNEGSKA in the germline V gene (reference sequence). The CDR3: CSVRGGGREGRETQYF. In nucleotides, the CDR3 is TGCAGTGTTAGAGGAGGGGGGCGGGAGGGCCGGGAGACCCAGTACTTC.

This clone was counted ten times or more. V usage is TRBV6-1 and J usage is TRBJ2-2; 10 positions match TRBD1. V shed 5 bases, J shed 2 bases, and the junction held 8 bases outside the gene matches. Germline V gives CDR1 MNHNS, CDR2 SASEGT. This CDR3 region has 17 residues. CDR3 DNA: TGTGCCAGCAGTCCGGGACAGGGGCCTATAAACACCGGGGAGCTGTTTTTT. Its translation: CASSPGQGPINTGELFF.

This clone occurred many times. The chain couples TRBV27 to TRBJ2-1; TRBD2 matches at 7 bases. V shed 7 bases and J 2 bases; nucleotides not matched to a gene: 5. The CDR3 consists of 14 residues. CDR1 is MNHEY and CDR2 is SMNVEV in the germline V gene (reference sequence). For the CDR3, the DNA is TGTGCCAGCAAACCAGCGGGAACCTACAATGAGCAGTTCTTC. Its protein is CASKPAGTYNEQFF.

The V gene is TRBV7-2, the J gene TRBJ2-1; no reliable D call. This CDR3 contains 13 residues. V lost 7 bases and J 9 bases, leaving 16 bases between the germline ends. Germline V gene data show CDR1 as SGHTA and CDR2 as FQGNSA. CDR3 sequence (DNA): TGTGCCAGCATCCGCCAAAGGGTAAGTGAGCAGTTCTTC. Translation: CASIRQRVSEQFF.

This clone appeared many times. The rearrangement uses TRBV20-1 and TRBJ1-5; TRBD1 might be the D (5 bases). Germline V CDR1 and CDR2: DFQATT, SNEGSKA (reference sequence). The CDR3 totals 12 residues. The V end lost 3 bases, the J end lost 6 bases, and 9 bases lay between the germline ends. CDR3 coding DNA: TGCAGTGCTAGCCAGGGAAGTCAGCCCCAGCATTTT. Protein sequence: CSASQGSQPQHF.

The table lists this clone with many counts. The V call is TRBV20-1, the J call TRBJ1-3, with a possible D match to TRBD1 (6 bases). The CDR3 sequence is 14 residues long. With 5 bases removed from V and 0 bases from J, the gap between germline ends came to 11 bases. The germline CDR1 and CDR2 sequences are DFQATT and SNEGSKA (reference sequence). CDR3 in amino acids: CSAATGFSGNTIYF. For the CDR3, the DNA is TGCAGTGCTGCAACAGGGTTCTCTGGAAACACCATATATTTT.

Concerning this clone: The junction departs from the called germline gene at one end, perhaps through a read error. The chain employs TRBV6-1 and TRBJ1-6; the D is unclear. CDR1 and CDR2 from the germline V gene are MNHNS and SASEGT. The CDR3 runs to 11 residues. CDR3 bases: TGTGAAAGCAGTCTTAATTCATCCCTCCACTTT. It encodes CESSLNSSLHF.

This clone was picked up a small number of times. V and J are TRBV28 and TRBJ1-5, with 7 bases that match TRBD1. The junction had 19 bases not matched to a gene; V was cut back by 4 bases and J by 16 bases. The CDR3 is 15 residues long. The germline CDR1 and CDR2 sequences are MDHEN and SYDVKM. The CDR3 here is CASSSVGGDRQPHHF. The CDR3 DNA reads as TGTGCCAGCAGTTCCGTGGGAGGGGACAGACAGCCTCATCATTTT.

This clone is classed as medium-sized. The chain uses TRBV12-3 or TRBV12-4 and TRBJ1-1, with D unresolved. CDR3 size: 13 residues. Deletions cut 5 bases from V and 0 bases from J, with 7 bases between. The CDR3 nucleotides read TGTGCCAGCAGTCGCAAGTTGAACACTGAAGCTTTCTTT. Protein: CASSRKLNTEAFF.

By its share, this clone is medium-sized. This rearrangement joins TRBV18 to TRBJ1-2; TRBD1 is a possible D gene (5 bases). V lost 3 bases, J lost 6 bases, and 14 bases lay in between. Germline CDR1 reads KGHSH; CDR2 reads LQKENI. This CDR3 is built from 14 residues. CDR3 loop: CASSPRGETDGYTF. The CDR3, as DNA: TGTGCCAGCTCACCCCGGGGGGAGACGGATGGCTACACCTTC. Full variable domain (outside the CDR3, taken from reference TRBV18 and TRBJ1-2): NAGVMQNPRHLVRRRGQEARLRCSPMKGHSHVYWYRQLPEEGLKFMVYLQKENIIDESGMPKERFSAEFPKEGPSILRIQQVVRGDSAAYFCASSPRGETDGYTFGSGTRLTVV.